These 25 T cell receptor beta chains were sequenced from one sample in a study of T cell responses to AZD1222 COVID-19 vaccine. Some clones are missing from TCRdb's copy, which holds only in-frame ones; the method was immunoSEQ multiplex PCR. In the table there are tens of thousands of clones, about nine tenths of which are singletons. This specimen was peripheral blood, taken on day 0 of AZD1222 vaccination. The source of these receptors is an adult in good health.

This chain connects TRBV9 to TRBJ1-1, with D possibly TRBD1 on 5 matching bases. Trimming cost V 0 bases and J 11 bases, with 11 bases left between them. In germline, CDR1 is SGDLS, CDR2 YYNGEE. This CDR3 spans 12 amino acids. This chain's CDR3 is CASSVVTEVAFF. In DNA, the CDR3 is TGTGCCAGCAGCGTAGTGACAGAAGTCGCTTTCTTT.

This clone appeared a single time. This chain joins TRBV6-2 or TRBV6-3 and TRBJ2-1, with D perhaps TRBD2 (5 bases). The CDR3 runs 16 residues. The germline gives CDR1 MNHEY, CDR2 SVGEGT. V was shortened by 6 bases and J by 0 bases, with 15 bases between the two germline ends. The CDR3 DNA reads TGTGCCAGCAGCCTCAATAGCGTCAGCTCCTACAATGAGCAGTTCTTC. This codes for CASSLNSVSSYNEQFF.

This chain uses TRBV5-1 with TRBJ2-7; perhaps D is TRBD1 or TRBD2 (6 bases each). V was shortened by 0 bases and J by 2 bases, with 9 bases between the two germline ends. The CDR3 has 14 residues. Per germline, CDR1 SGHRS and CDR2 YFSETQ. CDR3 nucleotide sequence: TGCGCCAGCAGCTTGGAGGGGGGCCCCTACGAGCAGTACTTC. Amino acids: CASSLEGGPYEQYF.

CDR3 sequence: CASSTQASGSDEQYF. For the CDR3, the DNA is TGTGCCAGCAGCACCCAGGCTAGCGGGAGTGACGAGCAGTACTTC. V and J are TRBV7-2 and TRBJ2-7, with 10 nucleotides matching TRBD2. In germline, CDR1 is SGHTA, CDR2 FQGNSA. The CDR3 loop spans 15 amino acids. The J segment lost 5 bases and the V segment lost 5 bases, leaving 9 bases of the junction unmatched.

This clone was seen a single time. CDR3 nucleotides: TGTGCCAGCAGCCCCCGACAGGGGAAAAACACCATATATTTT. Translated: CASSPRQGKNTIYF. V is TRBV7-2 and J is TRBJ1-3, with 8 bases aligning to TRBD1. CDR3 length: 14 residues. V was clipped by 5 bases and J by 6 bases; unmatched bases: 6. Per the germline V gene, CDR1 is SGHTA and CDR2 is FQGNSA.

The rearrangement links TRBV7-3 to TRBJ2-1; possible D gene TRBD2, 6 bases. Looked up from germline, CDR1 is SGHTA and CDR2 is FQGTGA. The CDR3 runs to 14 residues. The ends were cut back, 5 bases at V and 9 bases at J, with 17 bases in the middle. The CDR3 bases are TGTGCCAGCAGCGTGGGTGGAGGGGACGGTGAGCAGTTCTTC. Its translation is CASSVGGGDGEQFF.

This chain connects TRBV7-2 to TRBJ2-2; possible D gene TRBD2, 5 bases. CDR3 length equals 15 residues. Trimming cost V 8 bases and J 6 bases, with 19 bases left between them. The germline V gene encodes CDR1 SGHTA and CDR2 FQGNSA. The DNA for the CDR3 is TGTGCCAGCCTCTTGGAGCGGCTTTGGGCCGGGGAGCTGTTTTTT. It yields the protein CASLLERLWAGELFF.

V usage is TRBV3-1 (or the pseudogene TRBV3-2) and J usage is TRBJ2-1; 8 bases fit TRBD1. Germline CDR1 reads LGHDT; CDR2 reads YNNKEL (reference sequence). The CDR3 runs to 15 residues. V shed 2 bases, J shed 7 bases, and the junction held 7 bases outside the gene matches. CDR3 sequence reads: CASSQRTGQLNEQFF. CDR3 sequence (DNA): TGTGCCAGCAGCCAAAGGACAGGGCAGCTGAATGAGCAGTTCTTC.

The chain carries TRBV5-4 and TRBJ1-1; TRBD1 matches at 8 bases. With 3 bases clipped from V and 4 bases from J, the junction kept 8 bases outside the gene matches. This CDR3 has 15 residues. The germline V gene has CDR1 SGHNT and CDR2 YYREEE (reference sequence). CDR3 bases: TGTGCCAGCAGCTGGGGCCGACAGGGGTTCACTGAAGCTTTCTTT. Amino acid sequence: CASSWGRQGFTEAFF.

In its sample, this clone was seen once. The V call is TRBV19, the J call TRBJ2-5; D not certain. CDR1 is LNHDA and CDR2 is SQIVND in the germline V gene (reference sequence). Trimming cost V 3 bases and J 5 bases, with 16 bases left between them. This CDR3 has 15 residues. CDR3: CASSINLVALETQYF. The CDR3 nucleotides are TGTGCCAGTAGTATTAACCTAGTTGCGCTGGAGACCCAGTACTTC. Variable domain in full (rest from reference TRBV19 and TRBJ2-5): DGGITQSPKYLFRKEGQNVTLSCEQNLNHDAMYWYRQDPGQGLRLIYYSQIVNDFQKGDIAEGYSVSREKKESFPLTVTSAQKNPTAFYLCASSINLVALETQYFGPGTRLLVL.

The CDR3 region is CATGNRGASTNEKLFF. DNA for the CDR3: TGTGCCACCGGGAATCGAGGAGCGTCAACTAATGAAAAACTGTTTTTT. The chain has TRBV24-1 and TRBJ1-4; no clear D. V was clipped by 9 bases and J by 0 bases, with 16 bases between them. Germline CDR1 reads KGHDR; CDR2 reads SFDVKD. This CDR3 comprises 16 residues.

The CDR3 protein is CASSQAGGRGAYEQYF. As DNA, the CDR3 is TGCGCCAGCAGCCAAGCCGGCGGGAGGGGAGCCTACGAGCAGTACTTC. The chain is built from TRBV4-1 and TRBJ2-7; 9 nucleotides match TRBD2. The CDR3 extends over 16 amino acids. Germline loops: CDR1 MGHRA, CDR2 YSYEKL. Unmatched junction bases numbered 6, after V lost 1 base and J lost 2 bases.

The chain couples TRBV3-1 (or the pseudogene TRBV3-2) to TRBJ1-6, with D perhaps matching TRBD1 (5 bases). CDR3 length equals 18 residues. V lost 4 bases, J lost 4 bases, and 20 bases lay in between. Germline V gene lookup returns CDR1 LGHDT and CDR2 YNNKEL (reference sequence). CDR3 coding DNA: TGTGCCAGCAGCCTCACCTTGGCGGGGCTAGGGTATAATTCACCCCTCCACTTT. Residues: CASSLTLAGLGYNSPLHF.

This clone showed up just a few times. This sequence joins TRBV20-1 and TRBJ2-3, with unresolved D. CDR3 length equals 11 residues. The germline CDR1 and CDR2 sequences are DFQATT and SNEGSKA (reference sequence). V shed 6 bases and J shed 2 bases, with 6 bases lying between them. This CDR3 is CSAAPTDTQYF. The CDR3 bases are TGCAGTGCCGCCCCCACAGATACGCAGTATTTT.

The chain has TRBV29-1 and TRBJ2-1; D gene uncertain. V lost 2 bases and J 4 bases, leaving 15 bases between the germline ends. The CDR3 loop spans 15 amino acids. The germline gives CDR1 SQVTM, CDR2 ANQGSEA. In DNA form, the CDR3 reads TGCAGCGTTGAACGGCGGTACAGTCGGTACAATGAGCAGTTCTTC. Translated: CSVERRYSRYNEQFF.

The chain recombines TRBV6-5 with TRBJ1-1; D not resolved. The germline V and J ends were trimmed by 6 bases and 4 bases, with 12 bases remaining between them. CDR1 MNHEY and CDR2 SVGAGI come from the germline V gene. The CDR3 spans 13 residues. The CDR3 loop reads CASRAPKGTEAFF. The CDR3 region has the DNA TGTGCCAGCAGGGCCCCTAAAGGCACTGAAGCTTTCTTT.

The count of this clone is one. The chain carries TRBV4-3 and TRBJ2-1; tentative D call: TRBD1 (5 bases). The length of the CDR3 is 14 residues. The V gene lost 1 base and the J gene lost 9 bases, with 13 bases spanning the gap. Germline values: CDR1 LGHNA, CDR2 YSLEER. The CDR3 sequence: CASSQVTSGPEQFF. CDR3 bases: TGCGCCAGCAGCCAAGTAACTTCAGGGCCTGAGCAGTTCTTC.

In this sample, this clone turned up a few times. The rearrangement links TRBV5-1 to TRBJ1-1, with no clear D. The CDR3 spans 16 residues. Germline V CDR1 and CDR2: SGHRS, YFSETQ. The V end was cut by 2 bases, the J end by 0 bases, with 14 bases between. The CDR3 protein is CASSFEAGFMNTEAFF. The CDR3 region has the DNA TGCGCCAGCAGCTTCGAAGCCGGGTTCATGAACACTGAAGCTTTCTTT.

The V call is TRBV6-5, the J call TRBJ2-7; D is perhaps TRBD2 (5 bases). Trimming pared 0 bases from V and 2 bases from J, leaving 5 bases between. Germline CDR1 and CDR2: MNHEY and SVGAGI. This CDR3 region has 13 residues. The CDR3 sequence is CASSYSRAYEQYF. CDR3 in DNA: TGTGCCAGCAGTTACTCGCGGGCCTACGAGCAGTACTTC.

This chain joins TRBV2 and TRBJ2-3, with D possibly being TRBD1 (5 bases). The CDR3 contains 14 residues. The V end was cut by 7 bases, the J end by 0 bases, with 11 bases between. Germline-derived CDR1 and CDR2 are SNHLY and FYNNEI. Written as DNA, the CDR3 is TGTGCCAGCAAAAGCGACAGAAGCACAGATACGCAGTATTTT. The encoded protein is CASKSDRSTDTQYF. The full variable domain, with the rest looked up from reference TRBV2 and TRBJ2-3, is EPEVTQTPSHQVTQMGQEVILRCVPISNHLYFYWYRQILGQKVEFLVSFYNNEISEKSEIFDDQFSVERPDGSNFTLKIRSTKLEDSAMYFCASKSDRSTDTQYFGPGTRLTVL.

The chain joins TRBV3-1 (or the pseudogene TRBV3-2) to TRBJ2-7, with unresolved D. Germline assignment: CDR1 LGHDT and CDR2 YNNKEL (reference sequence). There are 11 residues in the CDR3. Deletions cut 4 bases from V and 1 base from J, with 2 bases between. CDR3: CASSLSYEQYF. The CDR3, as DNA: TGTGCCAGCAGCCTTTCCTACGAGCAGTACTTC.

The CDR3 DNA reads as TGTGCCAGCTCACCCCCTAGCGGGAGGTACGAGCAGTACTTC. Protein product: CASSPPSGRYEQYF. The chain carries TRBV18 and TRBJ2-7; TRBD2 aligns across 11 bases. There are 14 residues in the CDR3. Looked up from germline, CDR1 is KGHSH and CDR2 is LQKENI. J lost 4 bases, V lost 3 bases, and 2 bases had no gene match.

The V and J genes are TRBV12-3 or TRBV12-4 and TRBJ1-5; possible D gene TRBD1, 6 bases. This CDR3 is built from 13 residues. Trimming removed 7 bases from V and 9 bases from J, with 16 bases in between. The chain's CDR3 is CASTTRQAMPQHF. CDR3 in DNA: TGTGCCAGCACCACTCGACAGGCCATGCCCCAGCATTTT.

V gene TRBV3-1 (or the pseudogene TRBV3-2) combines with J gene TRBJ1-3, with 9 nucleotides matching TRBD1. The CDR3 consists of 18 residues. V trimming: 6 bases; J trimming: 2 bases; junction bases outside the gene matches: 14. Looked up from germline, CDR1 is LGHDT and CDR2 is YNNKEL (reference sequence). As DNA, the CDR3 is TGTGCCAGCAGTCGCATAGACCTACAGGGGGCGCCTGGAAACACCATATATTTT. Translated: CASSRIDLQGAPGNTIYF.

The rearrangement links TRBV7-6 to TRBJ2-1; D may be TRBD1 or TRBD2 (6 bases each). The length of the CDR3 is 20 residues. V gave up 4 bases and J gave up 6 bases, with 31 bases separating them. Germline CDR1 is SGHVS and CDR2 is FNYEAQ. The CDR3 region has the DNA TGTGCCAGCAGCTCCAACAGAGGGGGGAACTTCGGGGTGTTTGGCAATGAGCAGTTCTTC. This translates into CASSSNRGGNFGVFGNEQFF.